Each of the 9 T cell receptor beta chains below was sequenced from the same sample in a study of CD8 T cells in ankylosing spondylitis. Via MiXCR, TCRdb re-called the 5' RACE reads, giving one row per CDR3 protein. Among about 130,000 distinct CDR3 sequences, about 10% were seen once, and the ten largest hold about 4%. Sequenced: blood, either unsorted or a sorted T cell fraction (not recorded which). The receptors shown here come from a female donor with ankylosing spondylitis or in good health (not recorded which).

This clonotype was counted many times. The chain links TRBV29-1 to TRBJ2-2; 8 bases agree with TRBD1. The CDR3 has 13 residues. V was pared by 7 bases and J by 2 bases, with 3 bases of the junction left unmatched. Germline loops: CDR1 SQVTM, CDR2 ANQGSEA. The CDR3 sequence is CSGDRGNTGELFF. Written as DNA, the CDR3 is TGCAGCGGTGACAGGGGAAACACCGGGGAGCTGTTTTTT.

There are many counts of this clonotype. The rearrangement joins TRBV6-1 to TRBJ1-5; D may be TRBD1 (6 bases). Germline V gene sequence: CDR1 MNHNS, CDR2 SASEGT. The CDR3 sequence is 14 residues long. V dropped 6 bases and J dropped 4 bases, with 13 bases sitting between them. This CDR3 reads CASRPQGGNQPQHF. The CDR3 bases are TGTGCCAGCAGACCACAGGGAGGTAATCAGCCCCAGCATTTT.

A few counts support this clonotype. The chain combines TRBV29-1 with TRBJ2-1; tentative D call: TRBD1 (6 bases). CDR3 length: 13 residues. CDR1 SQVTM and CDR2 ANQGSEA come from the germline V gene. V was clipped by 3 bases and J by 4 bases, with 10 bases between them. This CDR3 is CSVEDSPYNEQFF. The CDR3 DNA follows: TGCAGCGTTGAGGACAGTCCTTACAATGAGCAGTTCTTC.

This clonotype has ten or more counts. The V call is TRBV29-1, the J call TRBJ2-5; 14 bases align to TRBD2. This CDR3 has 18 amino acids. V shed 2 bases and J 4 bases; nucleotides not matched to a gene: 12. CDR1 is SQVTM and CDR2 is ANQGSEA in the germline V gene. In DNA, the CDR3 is TGCAGCGTTGAAACGTTCGGGACTAGCGGGAGTTTGGGAGAGACCCAGTACTTC. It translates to CSVETFGTSGSLGETQYF.

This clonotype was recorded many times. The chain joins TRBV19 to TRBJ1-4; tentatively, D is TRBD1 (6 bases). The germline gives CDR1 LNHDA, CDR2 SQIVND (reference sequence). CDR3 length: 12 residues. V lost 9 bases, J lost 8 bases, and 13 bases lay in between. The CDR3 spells CASFDRIEKLFF. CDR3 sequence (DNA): TGTGCCAGCTTCGACAGGATAGAAAAACTGTTTTTT.

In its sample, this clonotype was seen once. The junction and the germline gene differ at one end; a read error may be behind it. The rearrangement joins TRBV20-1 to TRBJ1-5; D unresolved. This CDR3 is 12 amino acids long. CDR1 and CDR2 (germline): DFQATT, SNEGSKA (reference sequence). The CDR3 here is CSARERIEPQNF. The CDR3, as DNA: TGCAGTGCTAGAGAACGTATTGAGCCCCAGAATTTT.

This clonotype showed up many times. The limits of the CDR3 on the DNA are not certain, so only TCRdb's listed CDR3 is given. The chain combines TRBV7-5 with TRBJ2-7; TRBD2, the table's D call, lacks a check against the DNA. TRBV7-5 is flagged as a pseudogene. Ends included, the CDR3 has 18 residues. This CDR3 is CISVSEASIAGFIYEQYF.

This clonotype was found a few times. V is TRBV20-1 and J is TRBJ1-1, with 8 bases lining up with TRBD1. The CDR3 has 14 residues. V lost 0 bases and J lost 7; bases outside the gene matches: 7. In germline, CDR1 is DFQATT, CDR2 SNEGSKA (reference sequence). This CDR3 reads CSARDVRTGYEAFF. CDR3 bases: TGCAGTGCTAGAGACGTTCGGACAGGGTATGAAGCTTTCTTT.

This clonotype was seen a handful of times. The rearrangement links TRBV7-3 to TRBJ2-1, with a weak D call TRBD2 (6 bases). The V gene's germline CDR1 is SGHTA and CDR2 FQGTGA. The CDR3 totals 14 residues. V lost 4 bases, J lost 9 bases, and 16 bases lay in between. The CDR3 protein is CASSSGGSNGEQFF. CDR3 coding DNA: TGTGCCAGCAGCTCCGGGGGATCGAACGGTGAGCAGTTCTTC.